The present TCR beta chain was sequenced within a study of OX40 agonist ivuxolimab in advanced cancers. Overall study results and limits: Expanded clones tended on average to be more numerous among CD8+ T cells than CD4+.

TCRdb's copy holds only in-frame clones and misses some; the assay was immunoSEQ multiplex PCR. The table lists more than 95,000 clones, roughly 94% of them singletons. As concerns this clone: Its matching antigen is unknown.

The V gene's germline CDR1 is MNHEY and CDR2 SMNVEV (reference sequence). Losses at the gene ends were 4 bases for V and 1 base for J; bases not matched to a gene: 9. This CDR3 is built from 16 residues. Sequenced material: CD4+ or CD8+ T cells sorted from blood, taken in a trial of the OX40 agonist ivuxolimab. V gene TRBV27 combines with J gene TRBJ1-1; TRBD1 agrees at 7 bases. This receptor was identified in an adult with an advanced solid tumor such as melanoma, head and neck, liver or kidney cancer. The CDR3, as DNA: TGTGCCAGCAGTTCACCCTCGGGACAGCCGAACACTGAAGCTTTCTTT. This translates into CASSSPSGQPNTEAFF.